Listed here are 29 T cell receptor beta chains from one sample, sequenced in a study of T cells after yellow fever vaccination. TCRdb reanalysed the 5' RACE reads using MiXCR and keeps one entry per CDR3 protein. The repertoire includes a few hundred thousand distinct CDR3 sequences, 3% to 4% of them detected once, and 2.5% to 3.5% sits in the top ten. This sample comprised CD4+ T cells sorted from PBMCs, obtained 10 days after the yellow fever booster vaccination. Source of these receptors: a man younger than 30 who received the YFV17D yellow fever vaccine.

The V call is TRBV6-5, the J call TRBJ2-5; TRBD2 aligns across 8 bases. The CDR3 consists of 15 residues. CDR1 and CDR2 (germline): MNHEY, SVGAGI. The V and J ends lost 0 bases and 6 bases, in that order; junction bases with no gene match: 6. The CDR3 bases are TGTGCCAGCAGTTACTCCACGGGACTAGGGAAGACCCAGTACTTC. This sequence encodes CASSYSTGLGKTQYF.

The rearrangement links TRBV5-1 to TRBJ1-2; 9 nucleotides match TRBD1. The CDR3 is made up of 14 amino acids. The trim removed 2 bases at V and 3 bases at J, leaving 2 bases unmatched. The V gene's germline CDR1 is SGHRS and CDR2 YFSETQ. CDR3 loop: CASSFGDRDYGYTF. In DNA form, the CDR3 reads TGCGCCAGCAGCTTCGGGGACAGGGACTATGGCTACACCTTC. The full variable domain, its missing parts supplied by reference TRBV5-1 and TRBJ1-2, is KAGVTQTPRYLIKTRGQQVTLSCSPISGHRSVSWYQQTPGQGLQFLFEYFSETQRNKGNFPGRFSGRQFSNSRSEMNVSTLELGDSALYLCASSFGDRDYGYTFGSGTRLTVV.

This clonotype occurred many times. The chain recombines TRBV18 with TRBJ2-2; D is unresolved. The CDR3 sequence is 14 residues long. CDR1 and CDR2 (germline): KGHSH, LQKENI. Trimming stripped 2 bases from V and 1 base from J, with 5 bases between. The CDR3 DNA reads TGTGCCAGCTCACCAGTAGAGAACACCGGGGAGCTGTTTTTT. Its protein product is CASSPVENTGELFF.

The chain recombines TRBV20-1 with TRBJ2-3; D not certain. V was trimmed by 6 bases and J by 0 bases, leaving 16 bases between them. The CDR3 spans 15 residues. The germline V gene encodes CDR1 DFQATT and CDR2 SNEGSKA (reference sequence). The CDR3 nucleotides read TGCAGTGCACGTCGAAGCGCAACTAGCACAGATACGCAGTATTTT. Protein: CSARRSATSTDTQYF.

This clonotype has at least ten counts. J is TRBJ1-2 and V is TRBV7-2; D unclear. This CDR3 is 14 amino acids long. The germline V gene has CDR1 SGHTA and CDR2 FQGNSA. V lost 5 bases and J 3 bases, leaving 13 bases between the germline ends. The CDR3 DNA reads as TGTGCCAGCAGCCCCGGACCATGGGACTATGGCTACACCTTC. Translation: CASSPGPWDYGYTF. Supplemented by reference TRBV7-2 and TRBJ1-2, the full variable domain reads GAGVSQSPSNKVTEKGKDVELRCDPISGHTALYWYRQSLGQGLEFLIYFQGNSAPDKSGLPSDRFSAERTGGSVSTLTIQRTQQEDSAVYLCASSPGPWDYGYTFGSGTRLTVV.

The table lists this clonotype with many counts. The genes are TRBV6-2 or TRBV6-3 and TRBJ1-5; unclear D gene. Deletions cut 6 bases from V and 6 bases from J, with 12 bases between. Germline lookup yields CDR1 MNHEY and CDR2 SVGEGT. The CDR3 runs to 13 residues. CDR3 nucleotides: TGTGCCAGCAGCACTGTAGCGGGTCAGCCCCAGCATTTT. This encodes CASSTVAGQPQHF.

The rearrangement uses TRBV18 and TRBJ2-7; a possible D gene is TRBD2 (6 bases). The CDR3 length is 13 residues. V was clipped by 6 bases and J by 2 bases, with 11 bases between them. Looked up from germline, CDR1 is KGHSH and CDR2 is LQKENI. The CDR3 spells CASSNGRTYEQYV. For the CDR3, the DNA is TGTGCCAGCTCGAACGGGAGAACCTACGAGCAGTACGTC.

At least ten counts were recorded for this clonotype. The chain is built from TRBV5-6 and TRBJ1-1; D not certain. CDR3 length: 13 amino acids. Between the trimmed V and J ends, which lost 7 bases and 3 bases, there was a span of 13 bases. The V gene's germline CDR1 is SGHDT and CDR2 YYEEEE. CDR3 protein: CASYLGPHTEAFF. CDR3 in DNA: TGTGCCAGCTACCTAGGGCCTCACACTGAAGCTTTCTTT.

This clonotype was picked up many times. The genes are TRBV28 and TRBJ1-5; D not resolved. V gave up 4 bases and J gave up 2 bases, with 21 bases separating them. This CDR3 is built from 18 residues. Germline V gene data show CDR1 as MDHEN and CDR2 as SYDVKM. CDR3 sequence reads: CASSSLYKGRSGNQPQHF. CDR3 sequence (DNA): TGTGCCAGCAGTTCTTTGTACAAAGGGAGATCTGGCAATCAGCCCCAGCATTTT.

The table lists this clonotype with many counts. The V call is TRBV7-9, the J call TRBJ1-2, with D perhaps TRBD1 (5 bases). This CDR3 comprises 16 residues. V lost 1 base and J 4 bases, leaving 16 bases between the germline ends. Germline CDR1 is SEHNR and CDR2 is FQNEAQ (reference sequence). The CDR3 DNA follows: TGTGCCAGCAGCTTAGGAGTGGGACCTCAGGGCTATGGCTACACCTTC. The encoded protein is CASSLGVGPQGYGYTF.

The table lists this clonotype with many counts. The chain uses TRBV12-3 or TRBV12-4 and TRBJ2-6, with TRBD1 identical over 7 bases. This CDR3 is built from 18 residues. The ends lost 3 bases at V and 0 bases at J; junction bases unmatched: 8. CDR3 bases: TGTGCCAGCAGTTTGCCCGGGACAGTGAGCTCTGGGGCCAACGTCCTGACTTTC. It specifies CASSLPGTVSSGANVLTF.

This clonotype came up many times. This chain connects TRBV4-2 to TRBJ2-2; D ambiguous. The ends were cut back, 4 bases at V and 4 bases at J, with 13 bases in the middle. Per the germline V gene, CDR1 is LGHNA and CDR2 is YNFKEQ. This CDR3 contains 15 residues. CDR3 region: CASSRPTPATGELFF. DNA for the CDR3: TGTGCCAGCAGCCGTCCGACTCCCGCCACCGGGGAGCTGTTTTTT.

This clonotype was seen ten or more times. The V gene is TRBV6-1, the J gene TRBJ1-2; 8 bases line up with TRBD1. Per the germline V gene, CDR1 is MNHNS and CDR2 is SASEGT. Trimming at V came to 3 bases and at J to 2 bases, leaving 8 bases not matched to a gene. There are 16 residues in the CDR3. In nucleotides, the CDR3 is TGTGCCAGCAGTGAGACCGTGACAGGGGCCAACTATGGCTACACCTTC. Amino acid sequence: CASSETVTGANYGYTF.

This clonotype appeared many times. The rearrangement uses TRBV12-3 or TRBV12-4 and TRBJ2-4, with 7 bases lining up with TRBD1. Germline trimming cut 5 bases from V and 8 bases from J; bases unmatched to any gene: 9. There are 14 residues in the CDR3. The CDR3 sequence is CASSLRQGTDIQYF. The CDR3 DNA reads TGTGCCAGCAGTCTCCGACAGGGTACGGACATTCAGTACTTC.

J is TRBJ2-5 and V is TRBV4-3, with D hard to call. Per the germline V gene, CDR1 is LGHNA and CDR2 is YSLEER. The CDR3 contains 14 residues. Trimming pared 3 bases from V and 4 bases from J, leaving 12 bases between. CDR3 sequence: CASSQTPVTETQYF. The CDR3 DNA reads TGCGCCAGCAGCCAGACCCCGGTCACAGAGACCCAGTACTTC.

This clonotype appeared a few times. J is TRBJ2-5 and V is TRBV24-1; D unclear. The CDR3 contains 13 residues. Germline CDR1 and CDR2: KGHDR and SFDVKD. V was clipped by 1 base and J by 0 bases, with 2 bases between them. Written as DNA, the CDR3 is TGTGCCACCAGTGATTTCCACCAAGAGACCCAGTACTTC. This sequence encodes CATSDFHQETQYF.

This chain links TRBV4-1 with TRBJ2-2, with TRBD2 matching over 9 bases. V was clipped by 1 base and J by 7 bases; unmatched bases: 10. The germline CDR1 and CDR2 sequences are MGHRA and YSYEKL. The CDR3 loop spans 17 amino acids. The CDR3 loop is CASSQGGGGAFGGELFF. DNA for the CDR3: TGCGCCAGCAGCCAAGGTGGCGGGGGGGCCTTTGGCGGGGAGCTGTTTTTT.

There are many counts of this clonotype. V and J are TRBV24-1 and TRBJ2-1; 7 nucleotides align to TRBD1. This CDR3 spans 15 amino acids. CDR1 is KGHDR and CDR2 is SFDVKD in the germline V gene. Trimming removed 3 bases from V and 4 bases from J; junction bases left unmatched: 5. CDR3 residues: CATSDRNRGYNEQFF. In nucleotides, the CDR3 is TGTGCCACCAGTGATAGAAACAGGGGATACAATGAGCAGTTCTTC.

This clonotype occurred many times. The chain joins TRBV29-1 to TRBJ2-1, with 9 bases identical to TRBD1. The CDR3 has 15 amino acids. Trimming removed 7 bases from V and 3 bases from J; junction bases left unmatched: 10. The germline V gene encodes CDR1 SQVTM and CDR2 ANQGSEA. The CDR3 sequence: CSAQLRTGDYNEQFF. The CDR3 coding sequence is TGCAGCGCCCAGCTAAGGACAGGGGACTACAATGAGCAGTTCTTC.

This clonotype was seen repeatedly, ten times or more. The chain carries TRBV29-1 and TRBJ1-1; 7 nucleotides agree with TRBD1. This CDR3 is 12 amino acids long. V dropped 6 bases and J dropped 6; count of bases not matched to a gene: 7. Germline V CDR1 and CDR2: SQVTM, ANQGSEA. Here the CDR3 reads CSVKPGQSEAFF. The CDR3 DNA reads as TGCAGCGTAAAACCGGGACAGTCTGAAGCTTTCTTT.

The chain has TRBV30 and TRBJ1-2; 7 nucleotides align to TRBD1. CDR1 and CDR2 from the germline V gene are GTSNPN and SVGIG (reference sequence). The V segment lost 4 bases and the J segment 8 bases; nucleotides outside the gene matches: 13. The CDR3 length is 14 residues. CDR3 nucleotide sequence: TGTGCCTGGATCACCCCGGGACAGCCTGGAGGCTACACCTTC. Translated, it gives CAWITPGQPGGYTF.

The chain is built from TRBV5-1 and TRBJ1-2; D is perhaps TRBD1 (6 bases). V lost 1 base to trimming and J lost 0 bases, with 10 bases between them. The CDR3 is 15 residues long. In germline, CDR1 is SGHRS, CDR2 YFSETQ. The DNA for the CDR3 is TGCGCCAGCAGCTTGAAGGGGGACCCTAACTATGGCTACACCTTC. Translating gives CASSLKGDPNYGYTF.

The chain recombines TRBV7-2 with TRBJ1-1, with TRBD1 as a possible D gene (6 bases). This CDR3 comprises 16 residues. Germline V lookup: CDR1 SGHTA, CDR2 FQGNSA. The germline V and J ends were trimmed by 5 bases and 4 bases, with 20 bases remaining between them. Here the CDR3 DNA reads TGTGCCAGCAGCCCGCTCTCCAGGGGCGAGGGCACTGAAGCTTTCTTT. The encoded protein is CASSPLSRGEGTEAFF. The whole variable domain, filled in from reference TRBV7-2 and TRBJ1-1, reads GAGVSQSPSNKVTEKGKDVELRCDPISGHTALYWYRQSLGQGLEFLIYFQGNSAPDKSGLPSDRFSAERTGGSVSTLTIQRTQQEDSAVYLCASSPLSRGEGTEAFFGQGTRLTVV.

This clonotype has only a few counts. V is TRBV18 and J is TRBJ1-1; a weak D match, TRBD1 (6 bases). The CDR3 runs to 13 residues. Germline V gene data show CDR1 as KGHSH and CDR2 as LQKENI. The ends were cut back, 5 bases at V and 5 bases at J, with 12 bases in the middle. The CDR3, as DNA: TGTGCCAGCTCAAATAACAGGGATACTGAAGCTTTCTTT. Protein sequence: CASSNNRDTEAFF.

This clonotype was picked up many times. The chain is built from TRBV7-2 and TRBJ2-7; 7 bases match TRBD1. The CDR3 runs to 16 residues. In germline, CDR1 is SGHTA, CDR2 FQGNSA. With V trimmed by 1 base and J by 3 bases, 9 bases remained unmatched. CDR3 amino acids: CASSLVRGGQFYEQYF. CDR3 DNA sequence: TGTGCCAGCAGCTTAGTGCGAGGGGGACAGTTCTACGAGCAGTACTTC.

This clonotype was found a few times. The chain is built from TRBV12-5 and TRBJ2-2, with TRBD1 identical over 9 bases. The CDR3 totals 16 residues. Trimming removed 5 bases from V and 4 bases from J; junction bases left unmatched: 8. Germline V gene sequence: CDR1 LGHNT, CDR2 FRNRAP. For the CDR3, the DNA is TGTGCTAGTGGTGACGCCGGGACAGGGTTCACCGGGGAGCTGTTTTTT. Protein sequence: CASGDAGTGFTGELFF.

This clonotype was recorded many times. The chain couples TRBV6-5 to TRBJ2-6; unclear D gene. The CDR3 covers 15 residues. V was shortened by 10 bases and J by 0 bases, with 13 bases between the two germline ends. Germline-derived CDR1 and CDR2 are MNHEY and SVGAGI. The CDR3 protein is CATCRHFSGANVLTF. The CDR3 coding sequence is TGTGCCACTTGCAGACACTTCTCTGGGGCCAACGTCCTGACTTTC.

CDR3 sequence: CASSLGQERYEQYF. The CDR3 DNA follows: TGTGCCAGCAGTTTAGGGCAGGAGAGATACGAGCAGTACTTC. The chain couples TRBV12-3 or TRBV12-4 to TRBJ2-7; D is unresolved. This CDR3 region has 14 residues. Trimming left V 1 base short and J 4 bases short, with 11 bases between.

Ten or more counts support this clonotype. The CDR3 sequence: CASSSGRIGYEQYF. CDR3 in DNA: TGTGCCAGCAGCTCGGGACGGATCGGCTACGAGCAGTACTTC. V gene TRBV5-5 combines with J gene TRBJ2-7; the D call may be TRBD1 or TRBD2 (5 bases each). V was clipped by 3 bases and J by 3 bases, with 13 bases between them. Germline lookup yields CDR1 SGHKS and CDR2 YYEKEE (reference sequence). The CDR3 runs 14 residues.